This TCR beta chain was profiled in a study of cytomegalovirus exposure and HLA in healthy donors. The PCR contained 60 Vbeta and 13 Jbeta primers. The data were produced by immunoSEQ multiplex PCR, yet TCRdb's version contains in-frame clones alone and is incomplete. The sample lists 100,000 to 150,000 clones, more than 80% seen once, with around 8.9% in the top ten. The CDR3 loop spans 14 amino acids. CDR1 is ENHRY and CDR2 is SYGVKD in the germline V gene. Trimming took 4 bases from V and 3 from J, leaving 12 bases between them. Material for sequencing was PBMCs. The chain combines TRBV10-3 with TRBJ1-2; D is unclear. This TCR was recovered from a young man in good health and CMV-seropositive. The CDR3 DNA reads TGTGCCATCAGTGCCGAACTATCAGACTATGGCTACACCTTC. Protein product: CAISAELSDYGYTF.